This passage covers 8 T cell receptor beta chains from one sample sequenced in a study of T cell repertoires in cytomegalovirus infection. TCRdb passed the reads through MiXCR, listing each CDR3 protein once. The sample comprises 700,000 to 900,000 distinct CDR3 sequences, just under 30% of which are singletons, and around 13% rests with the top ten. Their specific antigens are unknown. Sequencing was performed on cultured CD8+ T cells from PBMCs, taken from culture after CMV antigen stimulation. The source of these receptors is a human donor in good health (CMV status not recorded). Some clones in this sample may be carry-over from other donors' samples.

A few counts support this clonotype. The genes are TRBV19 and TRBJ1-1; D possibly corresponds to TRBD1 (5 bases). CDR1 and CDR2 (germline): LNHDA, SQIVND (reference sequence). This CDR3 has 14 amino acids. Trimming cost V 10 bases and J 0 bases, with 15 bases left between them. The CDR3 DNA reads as TGTGCCACTAGACTGGGACGGTTGAACACTGAAGCTTTCTTT. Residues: CATRLGRLNTEAFF.

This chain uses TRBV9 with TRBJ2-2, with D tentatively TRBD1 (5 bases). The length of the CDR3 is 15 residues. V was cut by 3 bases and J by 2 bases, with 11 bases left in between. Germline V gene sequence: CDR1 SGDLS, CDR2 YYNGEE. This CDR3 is CASSARQGNTGELFF. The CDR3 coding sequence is TGTGCCAGCAGCGCCCGGCAGGGTAACACCGGGGAGCTGTTTTTT.

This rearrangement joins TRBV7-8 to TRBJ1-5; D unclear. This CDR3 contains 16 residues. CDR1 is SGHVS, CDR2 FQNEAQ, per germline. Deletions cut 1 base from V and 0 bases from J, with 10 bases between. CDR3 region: CASSLEGRHSNQPQHF. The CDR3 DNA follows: TGTGCCAGCAGCTTAGAGGGCAGGCATAGCAATCAGCCCCAGCATTTT.

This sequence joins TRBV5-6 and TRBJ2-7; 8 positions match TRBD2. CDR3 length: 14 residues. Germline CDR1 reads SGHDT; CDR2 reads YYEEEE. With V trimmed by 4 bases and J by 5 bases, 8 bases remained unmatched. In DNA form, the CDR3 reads TGTGCCAGCAGCCCGGGAGGGGATGTCGACGAGCAGTACTTC. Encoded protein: CASSPGGDVDEQYF.

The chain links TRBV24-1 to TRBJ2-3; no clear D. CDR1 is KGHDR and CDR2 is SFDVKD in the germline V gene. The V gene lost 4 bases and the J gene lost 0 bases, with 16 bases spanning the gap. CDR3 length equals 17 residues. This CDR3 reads CATSEFPAGASTDTQYF. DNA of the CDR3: TGTGCCACCAGTGAATTTCCGGCAGGTGCTAGCACAGATACGCAGTATTTT.

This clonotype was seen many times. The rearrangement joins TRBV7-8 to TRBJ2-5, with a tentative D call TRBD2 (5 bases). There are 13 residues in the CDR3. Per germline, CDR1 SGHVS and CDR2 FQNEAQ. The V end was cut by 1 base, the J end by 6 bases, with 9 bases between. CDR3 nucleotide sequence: TGTGCCAGCAGCTTAGGCCCCGGGAAGACCCAGTACTTC. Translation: CASSLGPGKTQYF.

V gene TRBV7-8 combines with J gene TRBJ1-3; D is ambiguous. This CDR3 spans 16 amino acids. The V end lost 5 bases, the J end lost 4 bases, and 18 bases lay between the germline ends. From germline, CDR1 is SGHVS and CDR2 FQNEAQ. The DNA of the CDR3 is TGTGCCAGCAGCCCCGTCAAAAAGCCGAGGGGAAACACCATATATTTT. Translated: CASSPVKKPRGNTIYF.

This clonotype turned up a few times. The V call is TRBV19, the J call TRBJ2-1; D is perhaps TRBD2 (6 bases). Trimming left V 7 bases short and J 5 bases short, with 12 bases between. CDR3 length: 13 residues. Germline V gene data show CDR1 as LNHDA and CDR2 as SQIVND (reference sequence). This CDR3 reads CASNSGLNNEQFF. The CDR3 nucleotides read TGTGCCAGTAACAGCGGGCTTAACAATGAGCAGTTCTTC.